This TCR beta chain was recorded in a study of cytomegalovirus exposure and HLA in healthy donors. The CDR3 loop spans 16 amino acids. The PCR employed 60 Vbeta primers together with 13 Jbeta primers. The assay was immunoSEQ multiplex PCR, and TCRdb's table has in-frame clones only and misses some. The sample lists 150,000 to 200,000 clones, roughly four fifths occurring once. Input material: PBMCs. This receptor was obtained from a woman under 30 in good health and CMV-seropositive. The V and J genes are TRBV21-1 and TRBJ2-7; the table's D call TRBD1 went unverified against the DNA. TRBV21-1 represents a pseudogene. Here the CDR3 reads CASSTRGDIVSGEQYF. The CDR3 DNA is TGTGCCAGCAGCACCCGAGGGGACATCGTGTCCGGGGAGCAGTACTTC.